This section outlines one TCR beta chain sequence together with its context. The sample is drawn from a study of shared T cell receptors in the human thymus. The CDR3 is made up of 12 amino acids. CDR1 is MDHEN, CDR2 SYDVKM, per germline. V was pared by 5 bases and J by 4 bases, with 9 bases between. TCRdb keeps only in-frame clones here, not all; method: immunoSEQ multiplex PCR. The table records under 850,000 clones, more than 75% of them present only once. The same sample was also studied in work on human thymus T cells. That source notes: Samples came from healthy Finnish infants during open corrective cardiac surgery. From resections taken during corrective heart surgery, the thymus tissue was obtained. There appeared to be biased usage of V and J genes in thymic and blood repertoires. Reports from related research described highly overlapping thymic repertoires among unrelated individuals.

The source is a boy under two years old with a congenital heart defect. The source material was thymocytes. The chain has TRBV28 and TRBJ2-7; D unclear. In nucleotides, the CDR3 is TGTGCCAGCAGTCCTAGGAAGTACGAGCAGTACTTC. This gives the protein CASSPRKYEQYF.